The TCR beta chain described here comes from a study of human T cells and chemical hapten exposure. The V gene's germline CDR1 is SGHRS and CDR2 YFSETQ. This CDR3 spans 16 amino acids. Trimming took 1 base from V and 2 from J; bases not matched to a gene: 5. Individual cDNA molecules received unique molecular identifiers in the library. TCRdb passed the RACE reads through MiXCR, listing each CDR3 protein once. The sample shows roughly 50,000 distinct CDR3 sequences, about 11% of them seen only once. This clonotype has at least ten counts. Time point of the sample: patch test 1, 2 weeks after DPC sensitization. Documented treatment: therapeutic diphenylcyclopropenone sensitization with weekly scalp DPC. Total RNA was isolated from unfractionated whole blood. Blood sampling preceded each patch test application. Sample donors consisted of patients with alopecia, aged 18 to 70 years, who were suitable for DPC.

V gene TRBV5-1 combines with J gene TRBJ2-7; 11 nucleotides agree with TRBD1. The specimen was whole blood, collected in connection with sensitization to the hapten diphenylcyclopropenone (DPC). This sequence was found in a woman between 35 and 50 years old with alopecia areata. Some clones in this sample may be carry-over from other donors' samples. The CDR3 nucleotides are TGCGCCAGCAGCTTGCGTACGGGACAGGGGGCCTACGAGCAGTACTTC. It yields the protein CASSLRTGQGAYEQYF.